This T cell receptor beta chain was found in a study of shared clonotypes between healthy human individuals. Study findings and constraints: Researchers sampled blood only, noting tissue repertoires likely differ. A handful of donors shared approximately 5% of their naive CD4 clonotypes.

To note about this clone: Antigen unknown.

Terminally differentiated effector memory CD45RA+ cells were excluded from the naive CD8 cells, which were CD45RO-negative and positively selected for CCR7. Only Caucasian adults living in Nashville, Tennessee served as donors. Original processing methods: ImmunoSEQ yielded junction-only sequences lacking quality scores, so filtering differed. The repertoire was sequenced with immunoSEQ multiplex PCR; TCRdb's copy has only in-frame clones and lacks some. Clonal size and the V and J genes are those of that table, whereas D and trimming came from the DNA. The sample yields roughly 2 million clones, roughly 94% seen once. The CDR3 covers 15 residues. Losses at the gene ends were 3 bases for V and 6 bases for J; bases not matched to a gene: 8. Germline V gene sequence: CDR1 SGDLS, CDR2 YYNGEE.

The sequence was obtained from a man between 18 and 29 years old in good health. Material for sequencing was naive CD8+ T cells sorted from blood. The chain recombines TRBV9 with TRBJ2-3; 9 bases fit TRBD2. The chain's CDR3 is CASSEGSGRGDTQYF. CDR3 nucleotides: TGTGCCAGCAGCGAGGGTAGCGGGAGAGGGGATACGCAGTATTTT.